This is a list of T cell receptor beta chains from one sample in a study of blood T cell repertoires in COVID-19. Sequencing used immunoSEQ multiplex PCR; TCRdb keeps in-frame clones, though not all of them. The sample carries some 130,000 clones, about 72% recorded once. Sequencing was performed on peripheral blood. The receptors shown here come from a woman in her 70s with acute or convalescent COVID-19. Both conserved end residues are part of each CDR3. The D gene is left open where the match is weak. Size is omitted from some rows. Given values are once, few, many or a class for expanded clones.

j_gene	d_gene	abundance	v_gene	CDR3aa	CDR3nt
TRBJ1-1	NA	few	TRBV5-4	CASSLDGGMNTEAFF	TGTGCCAGCAGCCTTGATGGGGGGATGAACACTGAAGCTTTCTTT
TRBJ1-5	NA	NA	TRBV28	CASSLTLYRAPSPSNQPQHF	TGTGCCAGCAGTCTTACACTGTACAGGGCCCCATCCCCTAGCAATCAGCCCCAGCATTTT
TRBJ1-4	NA	NA	TRBV6-5	CASSFLGGREKLFF	TGTGCCAGCAGTTTCCTCGGAGGGCGAGAAAAACTGTTTTTT
TRBJ2-5	NA	NA	TRBV6-5	CASSYSYTASRETQYF	TGTGCCAGCAGTTACTCGTATACGGCGTCTAGGGAGACCCAGTACTTC
TRBJ2-6	NA	NA	TRBV5-8	CASSLVGVGANVLTF	TGTGCCAGCAGCTTGGTAGGGGTCGGGGCCAACGTCCTGACTTTC
TRBJ2-1	TRBD2	NA	TRBV27	CASSFVTSGYNEQFF	TGTGCCAGCAGTTTCGTGACTAGCGGTTACAATGAGCAGTTCTTC
TRBJ2-7	TRBD2	NA	TRBV11-1	CASSAGGDTTYEQYF	TGTGCCAGCAGCGCCGGGGGGGACACTACCTACGAGCAGTACTTC
TRBJ2-7	TRBD2	NA	TRBV10-3	CAISSKRDSYEQYF	TGTGCCATCAGTTCTAAGCGGGACTCCTACGAGCAGTACTTC
TRBJ2-1	TRBD2	NA	TRBV9	CASSVGGTSGSVGEQFF	TGTGCCAGCAGCGTAGGTGGGACTAGCGGGAGTGTTGGTGAGCAGTTCTTC
TRBJ2-3	TRBD2	NA	TRBV5-1	CASSPSGSTDTQYF	TGCGCCAGCAGCCCTAGCGGTTCCACAGATACGCAGTATTTT
TRBJ2-1	NA	NA	TRBV5-4	CASSLMRGSSYNEQFF	TGTGCCAGCAGCTTGATGCGGGGCAGCTCCTACAATGAGCAGTTCTTC
TRBJ2-7	TRBD1	NA	TRBV19	CASSIPPGQGADEQYF	TGTGCCAGTAGTATCCCCCCGGGACAGGGGGCGGACGAGCAGTACTTC
TRBJ1-2	NA	NA	TRBV7-9	CASSWDKDNYGYTF	TGTGCCAGCAGCTGGGACAAGGATAACTATGGCTACACCTTC
TRBJ2-5	NA	NA	TRBV2	CASNSYQETQYF	TGTGCCAGCAACAGCTACCAAGAGACCCAGTACTTC
TRBJ1-5	NA	NA	TRBV6-4	CASSVNRDQPQHF	TGTGCCAGCAGTGTAAACAGGGATCAGCCCCAGCATTTT
TRBJ1-3	TRBD1	NA	TRBV12-5	CATGQGGRVSGNTIYF	TGTGCTACAGGACAGGGAGGGAGAGTCTCTGGAAACACCATATATTTT
TRBJ1-1	NA	NA	TRBV2	CASSGQSNTEAFF	TGTGCCAGCAGTGGACAGTCGAACACTGAAGCTTTCTTT
TRBJ1-5	TRBD1	NA	TRBV28	CATLGQTNQPQHF	TGTGCCACCCTGGGACAGACTAATCAGCCCCAGCATTTT
TRBJ2-1	TRBD2	many	TRBV5-1	CASSLVYAGGPDNEQFF	TGCGCCAGCAGCTTGGTTTACGCGGGAGGGCCCGACAATGAGCAGTTCTTC
TRBJ1-5	NA	NA	TRBV3-1/TRBV3-2	CASSQGGDRNQPQHF	TGTGCCAGCAGCCAAGGCGGAGACAGGAATCAGCCCCAGCATTTT
TRBJ2-7	TRBD2	few	TRBV6-6	CASSYSSGGSPNEQYF	TGTGCCAGCAGTTACTCGTCGGGCGGGAGCCCCAACGAGCAGTACTTC